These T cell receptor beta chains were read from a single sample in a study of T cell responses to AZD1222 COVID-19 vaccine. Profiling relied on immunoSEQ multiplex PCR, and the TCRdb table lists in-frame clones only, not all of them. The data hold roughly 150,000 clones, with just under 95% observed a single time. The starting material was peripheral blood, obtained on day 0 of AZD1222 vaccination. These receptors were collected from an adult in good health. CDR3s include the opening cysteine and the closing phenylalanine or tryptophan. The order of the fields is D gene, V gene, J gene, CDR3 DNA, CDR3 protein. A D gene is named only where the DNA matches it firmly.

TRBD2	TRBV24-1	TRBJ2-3	TGTGCCACCAGTGATTTTACGGGGGGGATTGGGACTAGCACAGATACGCAGTATTTT	CATSDFTGGIGTSTDTQYF
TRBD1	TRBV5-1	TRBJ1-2	TGCGCCAGCAGACCGGGACAGGGGGACGGGGGCTACACCTTC	CASRPGQGDGGYTF
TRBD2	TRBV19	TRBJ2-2	TGTGCCAGTAGTATAGGCGGGGGGCGCCACACCGGGGAGCTGTTTTTT	CASSIGGGRHTGELFF
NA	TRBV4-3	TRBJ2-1	TGCGCCCCCAGCCAAGACGGGGAGGGGGCCTACAATGAGCAGTTCTTC	CAPSQDGEGAYNEQFF
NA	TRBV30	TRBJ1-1	TGTGCCTGGAGTGTAGTTCCTGGGGTGACTGAAGCTTTCTTT	CAWSVVPGVTEAFF
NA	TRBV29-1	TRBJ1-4	TGCAGCGCCCACGAGGGGGGCGAGGTGTTTTTT	CSAHEGGEVFF
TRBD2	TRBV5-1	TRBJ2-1	TGCGCCAGCAGCTTACCTAGCGGGGGGGCCAACAATGAGCAGTTCTTC	CASSLPSGGANNEQFF
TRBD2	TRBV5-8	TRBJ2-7	TGTGCCAGCAGCAATAGCGGGACTAGCGGAGGTCTCCCCTACGAGCAGTACTTC	CASSNSGTSGGLPYEQYF
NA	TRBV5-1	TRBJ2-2	TGCGCCAGCAGCTTGAGACAGTTAAACACCGGGGAGCTGTTTTTT	CASSLRQLNTGELFF
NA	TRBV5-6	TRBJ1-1	TGTGCCAGCAGCTCCCTGGGAGGGGTAGACACTGAAGCTTTCTTT	CASSSLGGVDTEAFF
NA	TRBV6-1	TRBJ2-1	TGTGCCAGCAGTGTGACCTTGGGGGGCTCCTACAATGAGCAGTTCTTC	CASSVTLGGSYNEQFF
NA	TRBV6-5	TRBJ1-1	TGTGCCAGTACGAGAAAGCCAACTGAAGCTTTCTTT	CASTRKPTEAFF
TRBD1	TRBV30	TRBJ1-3	TGTGCCTGGAGCCAACCGGGACAGGGGAGAAACACCATATATTTT	CAWSQPGQGRNTIYF